This T cell receptor (beta chain) is drawn from a study of response to subunit inactivated influenza vaccine. Notes on the study in general: A suggestion made by the authors is that each seasonal influenza vaccination recruits few new T cells.

This clonotype was observed a few times. What it recognizes is unknown. TCRdb fed the RT-PCR reads into MiXCR, producing one record per CDR3 protein. The sample carries under 550,000 distinct CDR3 sequences, approximately 7.7% recorded once. The receptor comes from a man in his fifties or sixties who received an inactivated influenza vaccine. The sample was PBMCs from blood, taken roughly 24 months after vaccination.

This chain's CDR3 is CASSQVGLAGALTQYF. CDR3 bases: TGCGCCAGCAGCCAAGTGGGACTAGCGGGAGCGTTGACGCAGTATTTT. The chain links TRBV4-1 to TRBJ2-3; TRBD2 aligns across 14 bases. After removal of 1 base from V and 9 bases from J, the junction contained 6 bases not matched to a gene. The CDR3 runs 16 residues. The germline V gene has CDR1 MGHRA and CDR2 YSYEKL.